A single sample gave rise to the 9 T cell receptor beta chains below, sequenced in a study of technical replicates of blood from a few donors. Measured with immunoSEQ multiplex PCR; TCRdb has only the in-frame clones, and not every one. The sample has under 90,000 clones; roughly 98% are singletons. Material for sequencing was T cells isolated from PBMCs. These receptors originate from a human donor in good health.

The V and J genes are TRBV6-5 and TRBJ1-1, with D unresolved. CDR1 and CDR2 (germline): MNHEY, SVGAGI. Deletions cut 2 bases from V and 6 bases from J, with 7 bases between. This CDR3 has 12 residues. CDR3 in amino acids: CASSYTGAEAFF. The CDR3 bases are TGTGCCAGCAGTTACACGGGAGCTGAAGCTTTCTTT.

This clone was detected only once. This chain uses TRBV10-3 with TRBJ2-7; D not resolved. Trimming cost V 3 bases and J 0 bases, with 9 bases left between them. Germline loops: CDR1 ENHRY, CDR2 SYGVKD. CDR3 length: 14 residues. Written as DNA, the CDR3 is TGTGCCATCAGTGACCCGACTCTCTCCTACGAGCAGTACTTC. Amino acid sequence: CAISDPTLSYEQYF.

This chain connects TRBV4-1 to TRBJ2-2; 9 bases match TRBD2. Trimming at V came to 1 base and at J to 1 base, leaving 4 bases not matched to a gene. Germline assignment: CDR1 MGHRA and CDR2 YSYEKL. There are 17 residues in the CDR3. The CDR3 reads CASSQGAGGRNTGELFF. Here the CDR3 DNA reads TGCGCCAGCAGCCAAGGGGCGGGAGGGAGGAACACCGGGGAGCTGTTTTTT.

The chain has TRBV9 and TRBJ2-1; TRBD2 matches at 9 bases. CDR3 size: 15 residues. The V and J ends lost 1 base and 7 bases, in that order; junction bases with no gene match: 6. The germline gives CDR1 SGDLS, CDR2 YYNGEE. For the CDR3, the DNA is TGTGCCAGCAGCGTATTAAGCGGGGGGAGGAATGAGCAGTTCTTC. Protein: CASSVLSGGRNEQFF. Looking up the rest from reference TRBV9 and TRBJ2-1 gives the full variable domain: DSGVTQTPKHLITATGQRVTLRCSPRSGDLSVYWYQQSLDQGLQFLIQYYNGEERAKGNILERFSAQQFPDLHSELNLSSLELGDSALYFCASSVLSGGRNEQFFGPGTRLTVL.

The J gene is TRBJ2-7, the V gene TRBV5-1; D gene ambiguous. The CDR3 is 14 amino acids. V was trimmed by 2 bases and J by 3 bases, leaving 12 bases between them. CDR1 and CDR2 from the germline V gene are SGHRS and YFSETQ. CDR3 bases: TGCGCCAGCAGCTTCGTCGAAACGCGCTACGAGCAGTACTTC. It encodes CASSFVETRYEQYF.

V is TRBV4-1 and J is TRBJ2-1; no clear D gene. Trimming cost V 2 bases and J 7 bases, with 3 bases left between them. Looked up from germline, CDR1 is MGHRA and CDR2 is YSYEKL. This CDR3 has 11 amino acids. DNA of the CDR3: TGCGCCAGCAGCCAAACTAATGAGCAGTTCTTC. Protein product: CASSQTNEQFF.

The rearrangement uses TRBV29-1 and TRBJ2-5; D remains unclear. With 6 bases removed from V and 1 base from J, the gap between germline ends came to 12 bases. Germline CDR1 SQVTM, CDR2 ANQGSEA. This CDR3 has 13 residues. The CDR3 spells CSVNPQSQETQYF. The DNA for the CDR3 is TGCAGCGTAAACCCGCAGTCCCAAGAGACCCAGTACTTC.

This chain uses TRBV7-9 with TRBJ1-5, with a weak D call TRBD1 (5 bases). Trimming took off 8 bases at V and 3 bases at J, with 11 bases between the two ends. Germline V gene sequence: CDR1 SEHNR, CDR2 FQNEAQ (reference sequence). CDR3 size: 13 residues. The CDR3 is CASHSGPNQPQHF. For the CDR3, the DNA is TGTGCCAGCCACTCAGGGCCCAATCAGCCCCAGCATTTT.

The V gene is TRBV7-7, the J gene TRBJ2-5; 11 nucleotides line up with TRBD2. Germline trimming cut 2 bases from V and 5 bases from J; bases unmatched to any gene: 4. Germline V CDR1 and CDR2: SSHAT, FNYEAQ (reference sequence). The CDR3 sequence is 15 residues long. The CDR3 DNA reads TGTGCCAGCAGCTTATCCCCTAGCGGGAGGGAGACCCAGTACTTC. It translates to CASSLSPSGRETQYF.